These T cell receptor beta chains were read from a single sample in a study of T cells in Graves' hyperthyroidism and ophthalmopathy. TCRdb used MiXCR to reprocess the multiplex PCR reads, holding one entry per CDR3 protein. The table records about 290,000 distinct CDR3 sequences, roughly 17% of them present only once. Sequenced: blood. The receptors were sampled from a young man with Graves' hyperthyroidism. CDR3s include the opening cysteine and the closing phenylalanine or tryptophan. The order of the fields is clone size, D gene, V gene, J gene, CDR3 protein, CDR3 DNA. The D gene is left open where the match is weak. Some rows have no size entry. The others give once, few or many, or a class for an expanded clone.

clone size: NA
D gene: NA
V gene: TRBV2
J gene: TRBJ1-5
CDR3 protein: CASRFRDNGNQPQHF
CDR3 DNA: TGTGCCAGCAGGTTCCGGGACAACGGCAATCAGCCCCAGCATTTT

clone size: NA
D gene: TRBD2
V gene: TRBV7-3
J gene: TRBJ2-1
CDR3 protein: CASGTSGTHNEQFF
CDR3 DNA: TGTGCCAGCGGGACTAGCGGGACCCACAATGAGCAGTTCTTC

clone size: NA
D gene: TRBD2
V gene: TRBV2
J gene: TRBJ2-7
CDR3 protein: CASRDPSGSYEQYF
CDR3 DNA: TGTGCCAGCAGGGACCCTAGCGGAAGCTACGAGCAGTACTTC

clone size: many
D gene: TRBD1
V gene: TRBV7-2
J gene: TRBJ2-1
CDR3 protein: CASSRTGSSYNEQFF
CDR3 DNA: TGTGCCAGCAGCCGGACAGGGAGCTCCTACAATGAGCAGTTCTTC

clone size: many
D gene: NA
V gene: TRBV12-3/TRBV12-4
J gene: TRBJ2-1
CDR3 protein: CASSFGYEQFF
CDR3 DNA: TGTGCCAGCAGTTTCGGGTATGAGCAGTTCTTC

clone size: few
D gene: NA
V gene: TRBV7-2
J gene: TRBJ2-3
CDR3 protein: CASSPSSATDTQYF
CDR3 DNA: TGTGCCAGCAGCCCCAGTTCTGCTACAGATACGCAGTATTTT

clone size: few
D gene: NA
V gene: TRBV13
J gene: TRBJ2-1
CDR3 protein: CASSPFFRRTYNEQFF
CDR3 DNA: TGTGCCAGCAGCCCGTTTTTCCGACGGACCTACAATGAGCAGTTCTTC

clone size: NA
D gene: NA
V gene: TRBV5-1
J gene: TRBJ1-1
CDR3 protein: CASSLARTVDTEAFF
CDR3 DNA: TGCGCCAGCAGCTTGGCCCGGACAGTTGACACTGAAGCTTTCTTT

clone size: few
D gene: TRBD1
V gene: TRBV6-5
J gene: TRBJ1-5
CDR3 protein: CASSFHPGTVNQPQHF
CDR3 DNA: TGTGCCAGCAGTTTCCACCCCGGGACAGTGAATCAGCCCCAGCATTTT

clone size: few
D gene: NA
V gene: TRBV10-3
J gene: TRBJ2-4
CDR3 protein: CAISDSRDGNIQYF
CDR3 DNA: TGTGCCATCAGTGATTCCAGGGATGGAAACATTCAGTACTTC

clone size: NA
D gene: NA
V gene: TRBV12-3/TRBV12-4
J gene: TRBJ2-2
CDR3 protein: CASTGDFTGELFF
CDR3 DNA: TGTGCCAGCACCGGGGACTTCACCGGGGAGCTGTTTTTT

clone size: many
D gene: TRBD1
V gene: TRBV30
J gene: TRBJ1-5
CDR3 protein: CAWNRDSNQPQHF
CDR3 DNA: TGTGCCTGGAATCGGGACAGTAATCAGCCCCAGCATTTT

clone size: NA
D gene: NA
V gene: TRBV7-8
J gene: TRBJ2-7
CDR3 protein: CASSSQTDSSYEQYF
CDR3 DNA: TGTGCCAGCAGCTCTCAAACCGATAGCTCCTACGAGCAGTACTTC

clone size: NA
D gene: NA
V gene: TRBV20-1
J gene: TRBJ2-7
CDR3 protein: CSARGGVYEQYF
CDR3 DNA: TGCAGTGCTAGAGGGGGGGTCTACGAGCAGTACTTC

clone size: few
D gene: NA
V gene: TRBV6-5
J gene: TRBJ2-6
CDR3 protein: CASSYHRETYSGANVLTF
CDR3 DNA: TGTGCCAGCAGTTACCATAGGGAAACTTACTCTGGGGCCAACGTCCTGACTTTC

clone size: few
D gene: NA
V gene: TRBV20-1
J gene: TRBJ1-2
CDR3 protein: CSAKATGFYGYTF
CDR3 DNA: TGCAGTGCTAAGGCCACTGGATTCTATGGCTACACCTTC

clone size: NA
D gene: NA
V gene: TRBV28
J gene: TRBJ1-1
CDR3 protein: CATSSGTFSEAFF
CDR3 DNA: TGTGCCACCAGTTCTGGGACGTTCTCTGAAGCTTTCTTT